A single sample gave rise to the 26 T cell receptor beta chains below, sequenced in a study of T-cell memory formation after mild COVID-19. TCRdb used MiXCR to reprocess the 5' RACE reads, holding one entry per CDR3 protein. This repertoire shows about 340,000 distinct CDR3 sequences, around a sixth found once; its top ten account for 20% to 25%. Sequencing used PBMCs or a T cell subset sorted from them (not recorded which). The receptors derive from a young man who had mild COVID-19 (a few samples of this study predate the infection). Cell type and time point are not known.

The V gene is TRBV5-1, the J gene TRBJ2-3; D unresolved. The V gene's germline CDR1 is SGHRS and CDR2 YFSETQ. The CDR3 sequence is 14 residues long. Trimming removed 5 bases from V and 2 bases from J, with 12 bases in between. As DNA, the CDR3 is TGCGCCAGCAGTGGGTGGGGTACCACAGATACGCAGTATTTT. It specifies CASSGWGTTDTQYF.

This clonotype was recorded at least ten times. The chain uses TRBV9 and TRBJ2-7; 9 bases fit TRBD1. Germline-derived CDR1 and CDR2 are SGDLS and YYNGEE. CDR3 size: 13 residues. With V trimmed by 3 bases and J by 6 bases, 4 bases remained unmatched. The CDR3 spells CASSEQGASEQYF. The CDR3 DNA reads as TGTGCCAGCAGCGAACAGGGGGCGAGCGAGCAGTACTTC.

Written as DNA, the CDR3 is TGTGCCAGCTCACCAGAGGGACAGGGTTCGGGCTACACCTTC. Amino acid sequence: CASSPEGQGSGYTF. V is TRBV18 and J is TRBJ1-2, with 9 bases aligning to TRBD1. CDR1 is KGHSH, CDR2 LQKENI, per germline. This CDR3 spans 14 amino acids. Trimming cost V 2 bases and J 8 bases; bases outside gene matches: 6.

The V call is TRBV7-8, the J call TRBJ2-7, with a weak D call TRBD1 (5 bases). This CDR3 contains 13 residues. V gave up 3 bases and J gave up 6 bases, with 12 bases separating them. The germline CDR1 and CDR2 sequences are SGHVS and FQNEAQ. DNA of the CDR3: TGTGCCAGCAGCTTCGGCAGGGAATCCGAGCAGTACTTC. It codes for CASSFGRESEQYF.

There are a few counts of this clonotype. This rearrangement joins TRBV19 to TRBJ1-5; D is uncertain. The CDR3 covers 15 residues. CDR1 and CDR2 from the germline V gene are LNHDA and SQIVND (reference sequence). V lost 1 base to trimming and J lost 1 base, with 8 bases between them. Written as DNA, the CDR3 is TGTGCCAGTAGTATAGGGCTACTGAGCAATCAGCCCCAGCATTTT. Translating it yields CASSIGLLSNQPQHF.

This clonotype has more than one count but fewer than ten. The rearrangement joins TRBV7-6 to TRBJ2-7, with D perhaps matching TRBD2 (5 bases). Trimming took off 5 bases at V and 0 bases at J, with 11 bases between the two ends. CDR1 SGHVS and CDR2 FNYEAQ come from the germline V gene. CDR3 length equals 14 residues. DNA of the CDR3: TGTGCCAGCAGCGGACTCCCTAGCTCCTACGAGCAGTACTTC. Its protein is CASSGLPSSYEQYF.

There are a few counts of this clonotype. This chain links TRBV7-2 with TRBJ2-3, with D possibly called TRBD1 or TRBD2 (5 bases each). CDR3 size: 14 residues. V lost 0 bases, J lost 4 bases, and 8 bases lay in between. Per the germline V gene, CDR1 is SGHTA and CDR2 is FQGNSA. CDR3 sequence (DNA): TGTGCCAGCAGCTTAGCGTTGGGGGCAGATACGCAGTATTTT. This sequence encodes CASSLALGADTQYF. The whole variable domain, remainder taken from reference TRBV7-2 and TRBJ2-3, is GAGVSQSPSNKVTEKGKDVELRCDPISGHTALYWYRQSLGQGLEFLIYFQGNSAPDKSGLPSDRFSAERTGGSVSTLTIQRTQQEDSAVYLCASSLALGADTQYFGPGTRLTVL.

This clonotype was seen a few times. The chain uses TRBV19 and TRBJ2-7; 7 nucleotides agree with TRBD2. CDR3 length: 15 amino acids. CDR1 is LNHDA, CDR2 SQIVND, per germline (reference sequence). V was pared by 6 bases and J by 3 bases, with 11 bases of the junction left unmatched. The CDR3 sequence is CASRDERGPVYEQYF. The CDR3 coding sequence is TGTGCCAGTAGGGATGAGCGGGGCCCGGTCTACGAGCAGTACTTC.

This clonotype was detected only a few times. In DNA form, the CDR3 reads TGCGCCAGCAGCCTTCCCGGGACTCTTTCCCGAGCTTTCTTT. Its protein product is CASSLPGTLSRAFF. The chain links TRBV4-1 to TRBJ1-1, with TRBD1 as a possible D gene (5 bases). CDR3 length: 14 residues. The V gene lost 4 bases and the J gene lost 10 bases, with 19 bases spanning the gap. Germline values: CDR1 MGHRA, CDR2 YSYEKL.

The chain links TRBV20-1 to TRBJ2-1, with 7 bases aligning to TRBD1. V dropped 5 bases and J dropped 0; count of bases not matched to a gene: 7. The V gene's germline CDR1 is DFQATT and CDR2 SNEGSKA (reference sequence). This CDR3 is 15 amino acids long. CDR3 sequence (DNA): TGCAGTGCTTGGGACAGTTGGAGCTCCTACAATGAGCAGTTCTTC. Translated, it gives CSAWDSWSSYNEQFF.

This clonotype has just a few counts. DNA for the CDR3: TGTGCCTGGGAGCAGCTTCCAGGGGGAAAGATTGAGCAGTTCTTC. It is translated as CAWEQLPGGKIEQFF. This sequence joins TRBV30 and TRBJ2-1; 7 positions match TRBD1. Germline V gene sequence: CDR1 GTSNPN, CDR2 SVGIG (reference sequence). The CDR3 is made up of 15 amino acids. Trimming cost V 5 bases and J 9 bases; bases outside gene matches: 16.

This clonotype was recorded a few times. The chain recombines TRBV7-9 with TRBJ1-2; 7 bases agree with TRBD1. The germline gives CDR1 SEHNR, CDR2 FQNEAQ (reference sequence). The trim removed 6 bases at V and 8 bases at J, leaving 9 bases unmatched. There are 13 residues in the CDR3. CDR3 sequence (DNA): TGTGCCAGCAGACCTACAGGGGTGGAGGGCTACACCTTC. It specifies CASRPTGVEGYTF.

The chain recombines TRBV3-1 with TRBJ2-1; TRBD2 aligns across 12 bases. The CDR3 totals 15 residues. The V gene end was trimmed by 4 bases and the J gene end by 7 bases; junction bases not matched to a gene: 5. CDR1 and CDR2 (germline): LGHDT, YNNKEL (reference sequence). CDR3 loop: CASSPSGGARNEQFF. The CDR3 nucleotides are TGTGCCAGCAGCCCTAGCGGGGGGGCACGGAATGAGCAGTTCTTC.

CDR3 loop: CASSEGVVIGGETQYF. CDR3 nucleotide sequence: TGTGCCAGCAGTGAAGGTGTGGTGATTGGTGGGGAGACCCAGTACTTC. The rearrangement uses TRBV2 and TRBJ2-5; D gene unclear. Between the trimmed V and J ends, which lost 1 base and 5 bases, there was a span of 17 bases. This CDR3 region has 16 residues. Germline V CDR1 and CDR2: SNHLY, FYNNEI.

The V gene is TRBV2, the J gene TRBJ1-5; 8 nucleotides align to TRBD1. This CDR3 is built from 14 residues. The J segment lost 15 bases and the V segment lost 0 bases, leaving 10 bases of the junction unmatched. CDR1 is SNHLY and CDR2 is FYNNEI in the germline V gene. This CDR3 reads CASSEAVHGTGLHF. The CDR3 nucleotides read TGTGCCAGCAGTGAAGCGGTTCATGGGACAGGCCTGCATTTT.

There are a few counts of this clonotype. The genes are TRBV20-1 and TRBJ1-1; D is ambiguous. In germline, CDR1 is DFQATT, CDR2 SNEGSKA (reference sequence). The CDR3 contains 13 residues. The ends were cut back, 3 bases at V and 4 bases at J, with 12 bases in the middle. The CDR3 DNA follows: TGCAGTGCTAGTCAGGCAGCCCGCACTGAAGCTTTCTTT. This sequence encodes CSASQAARTEAFF.

The J gene is TRBJ1-5, the V gene TRBV2; D remains ambiguous. Germline V gives CDR1 SNHLY, CDR2 FYNNEI. Trimming left V 7 bases short and J 5 bases short, with 18 bases between. This CDR3 is 15 amino acids long. Here the CDR3 reads CASTAGPTEDQPQHF. The CDR3 region has the DNA TGTGCCAGCACGGCCGGGCCTACGGAGGATCAGCCCCAGCATTTT.

The J gene is TRBJ1-1, the V gene TRBV7-2, with a tentative D call TRBD1 (6 bases). Germline assignment: CDR1 SGHTA and CDR2 FQGNSA. The CDR3 loop spans 15 amino acids. Deletions cut 4 bases from V and 0 bases from J, with 12 bases between. The CDR3 coding sequence is TGTGCCAGCAGCTACCCACCAGGGGTGAACACTGAAGCTTTCTTT. The encoded protein is CASSYPPGVNTEAFF.

A word on this clonotype: This CDR3 is missing its conserved last phenylalanine or tryptophan, likely due to a read error. The V call is TRBV10-3, the J call TRBJ1-2; 7 positions match TRBD1. With 3 bases clipped from V and 8 bases from J, the junction kept 12 bases outside the gene matches. The germline V gene encodes CDR1 ENHRY and CDR2 SYGVKD. The CDR3 is 15 amino acids. For the CDR3, the DNA is TGTGCCATCAGTGACCCGAGCGACAGGGTCGGAGGCTACACCTTA. It encodes CAISDPSDRVGGYTL.

This clonotype was counted a few times. The CDR3 here is CASRRDSVPYEQYV. The CDR3 DNA sequence: TGTGCCAGCAGGAGAGACAGTGTTCCCTACGAGCAGTACGTC. The rearrangement uses TRBV6-5 and TRBJ2-7; perhaps TRBD1 as D (5 bases). Trimming pared 6 bases from V and 2 bases from J, leaving 14 bases between. Germline values: CDR1 MNHEY, CDR2 SVGAGI. The CDR3 spans 14 residues.

The chain carries TRBV9 and TRBJ1-1; D gene ambiguous. Between the trimmed V and J ends, which lost 4 bases and 5 bases, there was a span of 18 bases. The CDR3 totals 15 residues. From germline, CDR1 is SGDLS and CDR2 YYNGEE. The CDR3 DNA follows: TGTGCCAGCAGCCGCCTGTCCGTTTTCGGGACTGAAGCTTTCTTT. The encoded protein is CASSRLSVFGTEAFF.

This clonotype was seen a few times. The V and J genes are TRBV7-6 and TRBJ2-1, with D perhaps matching TRBD1 or TRBD2 (5 bases each). This CDR3 spans 14 amino acids. Trimming cost V 5 bases and J 5 bases, with 13 bases left between them. Germline assignment: CDR1 SGHVS and CDR2 FNYEAQ. Here the CDR3 DNA reads TGTGCCAGCAGCCGGGGCTTGGGGAACAATGAGCAGTTCTTC. Residues: CASSRGLGNNEQFF.

This clonotype has just a few counts. A junction end diverges from the germline sequence, so it may reflect a read error. The chain recombines TRBV7-2 with TRBJ2-3; D might be TRBD2 (6 bases). Germline CDR1 reads SGHTA; CDR2 reads FQGNSA. CDR3 length: 14 amino acids. The CDR3 nucleotides are TGTGCCAGCAGCCCGACTAGGAGCATAGATACGCAGTATTTT. Translating it yields CASSPTRSIDTQYF.

This clonotype has a handful of counts. The chain has TRBV6-2 or TRBV6-3 and TRBJ2-1, with D possibly matching TRBD2 (5 bases). This CDR3 comprises 14 residues. The germline gives CDR1 MNHEY, CDR2 SVGEGT. Trimming pared 7 bases from V and 6 bases from J, leaving 16 bases between. The CDR3 region is CASTQRTHFNEQFF. The CDR3 region has the DNA TGTGCCAGCACCCAGCGGACCCATTTCAATGAGCAGTTCTTC.

The V and J genes are TRBV10-3 and TRBJ2-7, with D possibly matching TRBD1 (6 bases). CDR1 is ENHRY and CDR2 is SYGVKD in the germline V gene. The length of the CDR3 is 13 residues. V was trimmed by 11 bases and J by 2 bases, leaving 16 bases between them. The CDR3 reads CAVRQDGPYEQYF. The CDR3 coding sequence is TGTGCCGTCCGACAGGACGGCCCCTACGAGCAGTACTTC.

This clonotype was observed a handful of times. The chain has TRBV4-2 and TRBJ2-1; D might be TRBD2 (6 bases). The CDR3 loop spans 16 amino acids. In germline, CDR1 is LGHNA, CDR2 YNFKEQ. Between the trimmed V and J ends, which lost 0 bases and 3 bases, there was a span of 12 bases. CDR3 protein: CASSQESGAVYNEQFF. In DNA form, the CDR3 reads TGTGCCAGCAGCCAAGAGTCGGGAGCAGTCTACAATGAGCAGTTCTTC.